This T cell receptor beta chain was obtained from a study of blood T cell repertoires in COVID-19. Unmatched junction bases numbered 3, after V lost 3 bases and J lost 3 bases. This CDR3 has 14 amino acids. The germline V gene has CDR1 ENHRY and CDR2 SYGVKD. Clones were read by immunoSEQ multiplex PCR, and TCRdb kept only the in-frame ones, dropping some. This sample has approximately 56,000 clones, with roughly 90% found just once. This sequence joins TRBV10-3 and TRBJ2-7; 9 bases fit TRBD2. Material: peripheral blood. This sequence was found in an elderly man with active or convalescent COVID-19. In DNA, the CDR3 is TGTGCCATCAGTGAACTTAGCGGGAGCTACGAGCAGTACTTC. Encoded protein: CAISELSGSYEQYF.